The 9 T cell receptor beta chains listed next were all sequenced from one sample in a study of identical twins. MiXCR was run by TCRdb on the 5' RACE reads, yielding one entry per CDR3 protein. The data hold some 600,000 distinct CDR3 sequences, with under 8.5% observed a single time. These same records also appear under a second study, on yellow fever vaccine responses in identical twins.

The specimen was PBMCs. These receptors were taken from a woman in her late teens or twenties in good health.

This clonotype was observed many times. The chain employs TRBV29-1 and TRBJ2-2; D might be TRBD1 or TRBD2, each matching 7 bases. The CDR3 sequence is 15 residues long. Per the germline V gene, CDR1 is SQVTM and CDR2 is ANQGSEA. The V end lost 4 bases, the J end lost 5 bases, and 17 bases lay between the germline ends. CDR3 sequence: CSVGWEGAITGELFF. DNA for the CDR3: TGCAGCGTTGGTTGGGAGGGGGCGATTACCGGGGAGCTGTTTTTT.

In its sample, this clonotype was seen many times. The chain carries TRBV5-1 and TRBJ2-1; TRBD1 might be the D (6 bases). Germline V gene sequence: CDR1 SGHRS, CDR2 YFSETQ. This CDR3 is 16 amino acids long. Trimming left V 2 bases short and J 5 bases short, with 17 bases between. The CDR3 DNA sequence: TGCGCCAGCAGCTTTCTTGGGGGCCTTAAGGACAATGAGCAGTTCTTC. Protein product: CASSFLGGLKDNEQFF.

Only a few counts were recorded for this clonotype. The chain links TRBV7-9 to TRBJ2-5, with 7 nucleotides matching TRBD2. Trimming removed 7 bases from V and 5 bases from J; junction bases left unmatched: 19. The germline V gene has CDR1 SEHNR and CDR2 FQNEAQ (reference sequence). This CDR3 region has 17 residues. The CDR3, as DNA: TGTGCCAGCAAGCAGCGGGACGACGGGGGATGGGAGGAGACCCAGTACTTC. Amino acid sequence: CASKQRDDGGWEETQYF.

In nucleotides, the CDR3 is TGCGCCAGCAGCGGACGACTAGCGGGGGCGGTGGAGACCCAGTACTTC. Its translation: CASSGRLAGAVETQYF. The chain has TRBV5-1 and TRBJ2-5, with TRBD2 identical over 12 bases. Germline trimming cut 4 bases from V and 5 bases from J; bases unmatched to any gene: 9. Germline V gene lookup returns CDR1 SGHRS and CDR2 YFSETQ. This CDR3 contains 16 residues.

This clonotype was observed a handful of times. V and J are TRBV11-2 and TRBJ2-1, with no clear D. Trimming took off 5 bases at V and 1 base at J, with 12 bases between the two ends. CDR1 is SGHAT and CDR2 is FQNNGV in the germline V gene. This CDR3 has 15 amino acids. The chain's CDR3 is CASSEPRKSYNEQFF. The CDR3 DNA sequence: TGTGCCAGCAGCGAGCCCAGAAAGTCCTACAATGAGCAGTTCTTC.

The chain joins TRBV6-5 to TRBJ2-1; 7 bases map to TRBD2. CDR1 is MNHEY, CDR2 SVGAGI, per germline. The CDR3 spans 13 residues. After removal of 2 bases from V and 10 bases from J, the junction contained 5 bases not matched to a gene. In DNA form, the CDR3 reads TGTGCCAGCAGTTACCCGCCGGGACTAGAGCAGTTCTTC. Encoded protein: CASSYPPGLEQFF.

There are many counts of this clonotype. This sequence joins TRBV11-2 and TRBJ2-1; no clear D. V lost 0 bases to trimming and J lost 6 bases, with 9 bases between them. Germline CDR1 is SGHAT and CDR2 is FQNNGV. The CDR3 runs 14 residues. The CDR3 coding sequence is TGTGCCAGCAGCTTAGATTGGCAGCTCAATGAGCAGTTCTTC. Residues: CASSLDWQLNEQFF.

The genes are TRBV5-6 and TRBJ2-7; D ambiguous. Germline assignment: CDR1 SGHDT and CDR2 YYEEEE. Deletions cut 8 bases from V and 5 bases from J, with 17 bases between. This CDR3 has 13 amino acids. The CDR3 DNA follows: TGTGCCAGGGCCTCGGGCCTCCGAGACGAGCAGTACGTC. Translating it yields CARASGLRDEQYV.

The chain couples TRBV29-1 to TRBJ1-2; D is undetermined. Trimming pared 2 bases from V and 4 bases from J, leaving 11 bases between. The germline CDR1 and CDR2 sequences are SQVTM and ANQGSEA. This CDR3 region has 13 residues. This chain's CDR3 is CSVEKGGGYGYTF. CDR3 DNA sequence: TGCAGCGTTGAAAAGGGAGGAGGCTATGGCTACACCTTC.